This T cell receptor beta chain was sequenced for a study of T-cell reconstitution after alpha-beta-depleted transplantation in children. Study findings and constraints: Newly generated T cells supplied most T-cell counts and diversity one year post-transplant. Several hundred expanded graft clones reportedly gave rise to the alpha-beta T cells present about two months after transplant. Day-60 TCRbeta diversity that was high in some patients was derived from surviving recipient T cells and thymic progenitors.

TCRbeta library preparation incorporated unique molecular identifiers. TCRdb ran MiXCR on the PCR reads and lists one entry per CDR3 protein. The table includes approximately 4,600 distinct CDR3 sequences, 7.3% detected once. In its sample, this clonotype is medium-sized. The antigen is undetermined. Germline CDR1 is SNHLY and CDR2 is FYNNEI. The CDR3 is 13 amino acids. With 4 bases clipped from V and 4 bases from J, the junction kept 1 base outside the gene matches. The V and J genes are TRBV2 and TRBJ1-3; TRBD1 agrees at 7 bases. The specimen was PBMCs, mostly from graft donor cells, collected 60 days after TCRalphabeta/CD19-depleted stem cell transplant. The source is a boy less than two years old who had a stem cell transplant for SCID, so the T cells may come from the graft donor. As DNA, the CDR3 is TGTGCCAGCAGTGGGGACAGCGGAAACACCATATATTTT. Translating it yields CASSGDSGNTIYF.